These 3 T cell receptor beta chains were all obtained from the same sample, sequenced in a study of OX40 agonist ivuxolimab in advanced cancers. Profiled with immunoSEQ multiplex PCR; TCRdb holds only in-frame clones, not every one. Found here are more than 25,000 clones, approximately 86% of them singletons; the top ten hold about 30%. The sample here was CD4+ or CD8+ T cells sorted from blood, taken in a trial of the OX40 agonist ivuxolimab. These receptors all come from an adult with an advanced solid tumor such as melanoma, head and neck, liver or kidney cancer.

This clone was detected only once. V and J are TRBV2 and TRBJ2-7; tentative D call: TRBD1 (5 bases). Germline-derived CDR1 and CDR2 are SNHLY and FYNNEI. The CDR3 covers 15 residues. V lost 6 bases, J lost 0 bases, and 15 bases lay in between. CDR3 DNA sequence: TGTGCCAGCAGCGACCGACAGCAGAGCTCCTACGAGCAGTACTTC. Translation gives CASSDRQQSSYEQYF.

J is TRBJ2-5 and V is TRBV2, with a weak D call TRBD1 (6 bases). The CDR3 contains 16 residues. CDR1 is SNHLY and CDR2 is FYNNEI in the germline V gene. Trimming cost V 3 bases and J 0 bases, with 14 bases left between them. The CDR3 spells CASSDPSGTYQETQYF. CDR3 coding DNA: TGTGCCAGCAGTGATCCGTCCGGGACATACCAAGAGACCCAGTACTTC.

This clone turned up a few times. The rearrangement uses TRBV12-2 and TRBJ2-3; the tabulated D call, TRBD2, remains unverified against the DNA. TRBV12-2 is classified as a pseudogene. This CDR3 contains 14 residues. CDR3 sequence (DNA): TGTGCAAGTCGCTTTGCGGACCCCGCGGGTACGCAGTATTTT. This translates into CASRFADPAGTQYF.